A selection of T cell receptor beta chains follows, all from one sample in a study of cytotoxic CD8 clonotypes in ibrutinib-treated CLL. Profiling relied on immunoSEQ multiplex PCR, and the TCRdb table lists in-frame clones only, not all of them. The sample has over 250,000 clones; approximately 76% are singletons. Sequences were derived from PBMCs, sampled at disease progression, from a patient treated with ibrutinib. The source of these receptors is a human donor with chronic lymphocytic leukemia. The CDR3 runs from the conserved cysteine through the conserved F or W. The D gene is left open where the match is weak. The size field is filled for only some rows; it gives once, few, many or a size class.

CDR3	DNA	D	size	V	J
CSVRPTVSVDTQYF	TGCAGCGTCCGACCGACAGTTTCGGTGGATACGCAGTATTTT	NA	NA	TRBV29-1	TRBJ2-3
CASGTSDSYEQYF	TGTGCCAGCGGGACTAGCGACTCCTACGAGCAGTACTTC	TRBD2	NA	TRBV5-5	TRBJ2-7
CSVEEFRGLAGRHTQYF	TGCAGCGTTGAAGAGTTCCGGGGACTAGCGGGTCGTCATACGCAGTATTTT	TRBD2	NA	TRBV29-1	TRBJ2-3
CAISATTGSSYNEQFF	TGTGCCATCAGTGCAACTACGGGGAGCTCCTACAATGAGCAGTTCTTC	NA	NA	TRBV10-3	TRBJ2-1
CASSPTRGGQNNEQFF	TGTGCCAGCAGCCCAACCCGGGGCGGCCAAAACAATGAGCAGTTCTTC	NA	NA	TRBV7-9	TRBJ2-1
CASSQDVSGSDYEQYF	TGCGCCAGCAGCCAAGATGTTAGCGGGAGTGACTACGAGCAGTACTTC	TRBD2	few	TRBV4-1	TRBJ2-7
CASSTGTSASDTQYF	TGTGCCAGCAGCACCGGGACTAGCGCTTCAGATACGCAGTATTTT	TRBD2	NA	TRBV7-3	TRBJ2-3
CASSAYRGSYEQYF	TGCGCCAGCAGCGCCTACAGGGGGTCCTACGAGCAGTACTTC	TRBD1	NA	TRBV5-1	TRBJ2-7
CSVVDGGNQPQHF	TGCAGCGTTGTGGACGGGGGCAATCAGCCCCAGCATTTT	NA	NA	TRBV29-1	TRBJ1-5
CASSDRGRGDTQYF	TGTGCCAGCAGCGACAGGGGGCGTGGAGATACGCAGTATTTT	TRBD1	NA	TRBV6-5	TRBJ2-3
CASSTGGAHNYGYTF	TGTGCCAGCAGCACAGGGGGCGCACACAACTATGGCTACACCTTC	TRBD1	NA	TRBV9	TRBJ1-2
CASSPSPDSEQYF	TGCGCCAGCAGCCCGTCCCCCGACAGTGAGCAGTACTTC	NA	NA	TRBV4-1	TRBJ2-7
CASIHRDNNQPQHF	TGTGCCAGCATCCACCGGGACAACAATCAGCCCCAGCATTTT	NA	NA	TRBV6-1	TRBJ1-5
CASSTSSGGVQETQYF	TGTGCCAGCAGCACATCTAGCGGAGGTGTTCAAGAGACCCAGTACTTC	TRBD2	NA	TRBV7-2	TRBJ2-5
CASMGLARPGELFF	TGTGCCAGCATGGGACTAGCGCGTCCCGGGGAGCTGTTTTTT	TRBD2	few	TRBV2	TRBJ2-2
CASSFPAGESYEQYF	TGTGCCAGCAGTTTCCCAGCGGGAGAATCCTACGAGCAGTACTTC	TRBD2	NA	TRBV28	TRBJ2-7
CSAKGWGNYGYTF	TGCAGCGCGAAGGGTTGGGGTAACTATGGCTACACCTTC	NA	NA	TRBV29-1	TRBJ1-2
CASSWLAGGTDTQYF	TGTGCCAGCAGCTGGCTAGCGGGGGGAACAGATACGCAGTATTTT	TRBD2	few	TRBV5-8	TRBJ2-3
CASSLGDQPQHF	TGTGCCAGCAGCTTAGGGGATCAGCCCCAGCATTTT	NA	many	TRBV7-9	TRBJ1-5
CASSPLQDKAFF	TGTGCCAGCTCACCCTTACAGGATAAGGCTTTCTTT	NA	NA	TRBV18	TRBJ1-1
CASSPQNKQETQYF	TGTGCCAGCTCACCACAAAACAAACAAGAGACCCAGTACTTC	NA	NA	TRBV18	TRBJ2-5
CASSATRVQPQHF	TGTGCCAGCAGTGCTACCAGGGTTCAGCCCCAGCATTTT	NA	once	TRBV6-6	TRBJ1-5
CASSPPGQWETQYF	TGTGCCAGCTCACCCCCGGGACAGTGGGAGACCCAGTACTTC	TRBD1	NA	TRBV18	TRBJ2-5
CASSQDLGQGKRNQPQHF	TGCGCCAGCAGCCAAGATCTTGGACAGGGAAAACGCAATCAGCCCCAGCATTTT	TRBD1	NA	TRBV4-1	TRBJ1-5
CASSIVGKGDYGYTF	TGTGCCAGTAGTATTGTGGGGAAGGGTGACTATGGCTACACCTTC	NA	NA	TRBV19	TRBJ1-2
CASSPRTGSEGQFF	TGTGCCAGCAGCCCGAGGACAGGTTCTGAGGGGCAGTTCTTC	TRBD1	NA	TRBV7-9	TRBJ2-1
CASSLAGGQAYEQYF	TGTGCCAGTAGTCTGGCAGGGGGACAGGCCTACGAGCAGTACTTC	TRBD1	NA	TRBV19	TRBJ2-7
CASSPRLAGGANEQFF	TGTGCCAGCAGCCCGCGGCTAGCGGGAGGAGCCAATGAGCAGTTCTTC	TRBD2	NA	TRBV9	TRBJ2-1
CAISRGPSEKLFF	TGTGCCATCTCGAGAGGGCCGTCCGAAAAACTGTTTTTT	NA	NA	TRBV10-3	TRBJ1-4
CASSFYPRPPPTDTQYF	TGTGCCAGCAGCTTTTACCCCCGGCCACCCCCCACAGATACGCAGTATTTT	NA	NA	TRBV7-2	TRBJ2-3
CASLLPGLFSYEQYF	TGTGCCAGCCTACTGCCGGGACTCTTCTCCTACGAGCAGTACTTC	NA	few	TRBV6-1	TRBJ2-7
CASSVWGTEAFF	TGTGCCAGCAGTGTATGGGGCACTGAAGCTTTCTTT	NA	few	TRBV2	TRBJ1-1
CASSQEGQGNTGELFF	TGCGCCAGCAGCCAAGAAGGACAGGGGAACACCGGGGAGCTGTTTTTT	TRBD1	NA	TRBV4-1	TRBJ2-2
CASSIGTGNEQYF	TGTGCCAGCAGTATCGGGACAGGGAACGAGCAGTACTTC	TRBD1	NA	TRBV27	TRBJ2-7
CASSAGLAGDTDTQYF	TGTGCCAGCAGCGCTGGACTAGCGGGAGACACAGATACGCAGTATTTT	TRBD2	NA	TRBV7-6	TRBJ2-3
CASSLDISRAQVWEQYF	TGTGCCAGCAGCTTAGATATCTCTCGGGCCCAGGTCTGGGAGCAGTACTTC	NA	NA	TRBV11-2	TRBJ2-7
CASSQEFRTGGEAFF	TGCGCCAGCAGCCAAGAATTCAGGACGGGTGGGGAAGCTTTCTTT	NA	NA	TRBV4-1	TRBJ1-1
CASAQRGVVTLHF	TGTGCCAGCGCCCAAAGGGGGGTAGTAACCCTCCACTTT	NA	NA	TRBV27	TRBJ1-6
CASQQGACPEAFF	TGTGCCAGCCAACAGGGAGCTTGTCCTGAAGCTTTCTTT	NA	few	TRBV6-4	TRBJ1-1
CASCEWDTEAFF	TGCGCCAGCTGCGAGTGGGACACTGAAGCTTTCTTT	NA	few	TRBV10-2	TRBJ1-1
CASSSREAGSYNEQFF	TGTGCCAGCAGCTCCCGCGAGGCGGGGTCCTACAATGAGCAGTTCTTC	NA	NA	TRBV7-9	TRBJ2-1
CASSESRSFRGKDTQYF	TGCGCCAGCAGTGAGTCCCGGAGTTTTAGGGGCAAAGATACGCAGTATTTT	NA	NA	TRBV10-1	TRBJ2-3
CASRSTGWNQPQHF	TGTGCCAGCAGGTCGACAGGGTGGAACCAGCCCCAGCATTTT	TRBD1	few	TRBV28	TRBJ1-5
CASRDRGDGYTF	TGTGCCAGCCGGGACAGGGGAGATGGCTACACCTTC	TRBD1	NA	TRBV19	TRBJ1-2
CASSTRHQGLYGYTF	TGTGCCAGCAGTACCCGACACCAAGGTCTCTATGGCTACACCTTC	NA	NA	TRBV2	TRBJ1-2
CSVEVYNTDTQYF	TGCAGCGTTGAAGTCTATAACACAGATACGCAGTATTTT	NA	once	TRBV29-1	TRBJ2-3
CASSQGVGVYGYTF	TGCGCCAGCAGCCAAGGGGTTGGTGTCTATGGCTACACCTTC	NA	NA	TRBV4-1	TRBJ1-2
CASSLRQGSSEQYF	TGTGCCAGCAGCTTGCGGCAGGGAAGCTCCGAGCAGTACTTC	NA	NA	TRBV5-4	TRBJ2-7
CASSVGGGLTDTQYF	TGTGCCAGCAGCGTAGGGGGAGGGCTCACAGATACGCAGTATTTT	TRBD2	NA	TRBV9	TRBJ2-3
CSVESGWETQYF	TGCAGCGTTGAATCAGGGTGGGAGACCCAGTACTTC	NA	NA	TRBV29-1	TRBJ2-5
CASSLGGFGDEQYF	TGTGCCAGCAGCTTAGGAGGCTTCGGGGACGAGCAGTACTTC	NA	few	TRBV7-9	TRBJ2-7
CASSDRTAGGVINQPQHF	TGTGCCAGCAGCGATCGGACAGCGGGTGGGGTGATCAATCAGCCCCAGCATTTT	NA	few	TRBV21-1	TRBJ1-5
CASSYSGTTYEQYF	TGTGCCAGCAGTTACTCGGGGACCACCTACGAGCAGTACTTC	NA	once	TRBV6-6	TRBJ2-7
CATQGVYEQYF	TGTGCCACCCAGGGGGTCTACGAGCAGTACTTC	TRBD1	NA	TRBV28	TRBJ2-7
CASSARDRAAGNTIYF	TGTGCCAGCAGCGCTCGAGACAGGGCAGCTGGAAACACCATATATTTT	TRBD1	NA	TRBV9	TRBJ1-3
CATSRDRGYSNQPQHF	TGTGCCACCAGCAGAGATCGGGGGTATAGCAATCAGCCCCAGCATTTT	NA	NA	TRBV15	TRBJ1-5
CASSLDPVAYYEQYF	TGTGCCAGCAGCTTAGATCCTGTCGCCTACTACGAGCAGTACTTC	NA	NA	TRBV7-2	TRBJ2-7